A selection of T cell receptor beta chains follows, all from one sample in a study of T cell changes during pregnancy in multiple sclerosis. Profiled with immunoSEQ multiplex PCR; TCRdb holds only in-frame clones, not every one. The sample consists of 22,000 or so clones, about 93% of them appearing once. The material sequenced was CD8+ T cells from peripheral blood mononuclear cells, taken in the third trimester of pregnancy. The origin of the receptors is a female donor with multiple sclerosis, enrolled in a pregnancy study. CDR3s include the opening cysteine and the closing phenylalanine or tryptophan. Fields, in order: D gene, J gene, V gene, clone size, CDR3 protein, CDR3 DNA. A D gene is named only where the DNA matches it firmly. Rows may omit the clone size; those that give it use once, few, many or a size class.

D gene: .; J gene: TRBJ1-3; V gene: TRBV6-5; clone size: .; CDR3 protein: CASAPGGGSGNTIYF; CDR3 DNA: TGTGCCAGCGCGCCGGGGGGAGGCTCTGGAAACACCATATATTTT
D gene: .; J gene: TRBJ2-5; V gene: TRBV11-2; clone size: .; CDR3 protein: CASSLVIGETQYF; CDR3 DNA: TGTGCCAGCAGCTTAGTGATCGGAGAGACCCAGTACTTC
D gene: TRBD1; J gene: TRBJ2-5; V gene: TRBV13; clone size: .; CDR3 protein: CASSSVTGGYRQETQYF; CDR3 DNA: TGTGCCAGCAGCTCCGTGACAGGGGGTTATCGTCAAGAGACCCAGTACTTC
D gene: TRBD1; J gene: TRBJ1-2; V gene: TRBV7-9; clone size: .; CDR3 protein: CASSQGQTHGYTF; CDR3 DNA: TGTGCCAGCAGCCAGGGACAGACGCATGGCTACACCTTC
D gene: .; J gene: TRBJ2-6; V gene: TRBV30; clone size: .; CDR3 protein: CAWSVLGAGANVLTF; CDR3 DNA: TGTGCCTGGAGTGTACTTGGGGCAGGGGCCAACGTCCTGACTTTC
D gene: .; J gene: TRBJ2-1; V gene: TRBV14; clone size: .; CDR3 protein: CASSCTMASLDRDNEQFF; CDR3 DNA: TGTGCCAGCAGCTGTACGATGGCTTCTTTGGACAGAGACAATGAGCAGTTCTTC
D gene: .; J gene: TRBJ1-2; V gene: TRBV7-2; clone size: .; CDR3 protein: CASSLGVGATEGYTF; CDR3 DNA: TGTGCCAGCAGCTTAGGGGTGGGGGCTACCGAAGGCTACACCTTC
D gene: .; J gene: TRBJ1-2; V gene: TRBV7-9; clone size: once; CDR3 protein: CASSTTGEDYTF; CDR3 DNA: TGTGCCAGCAGCACGACAGGAGAGGACTACACCTTC
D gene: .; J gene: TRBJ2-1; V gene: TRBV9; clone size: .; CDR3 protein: CASSVIRSSYNEQFF; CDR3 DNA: TGTGCCAGCAGCGTAATCCGGAGCTCCTACAATGAGCAGTTCTTC
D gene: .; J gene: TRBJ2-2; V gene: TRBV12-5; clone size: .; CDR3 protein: CASVLDTGELFF; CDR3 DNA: TGTGCTAGTGTTCTCGACACCGGGGAGCTGTTTTTT
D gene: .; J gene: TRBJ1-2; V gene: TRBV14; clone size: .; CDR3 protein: CASSPPGQHGYGYTF; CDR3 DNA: TGTGCCAGCAGCCCCCCCGGACAGCATGGATATGGCTACACCTTC
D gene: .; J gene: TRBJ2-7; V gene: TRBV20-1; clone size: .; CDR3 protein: CSAYGRDEQYF; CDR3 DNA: TGCAGCGCCTATGGGCGGGACGAGCAGTACTTC
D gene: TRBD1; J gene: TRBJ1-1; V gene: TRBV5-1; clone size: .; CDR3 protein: CASSGTGDNTEAFF; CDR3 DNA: TGCGCCAGCAGCGGGACAGGGGATAACACTGAAGCTTTCTTT
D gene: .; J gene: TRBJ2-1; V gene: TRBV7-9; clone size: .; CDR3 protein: CASSQDTSSYNEQFF; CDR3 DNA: TGTGCCAGCAGCCAAGACACGAGCTCCTACAATGAGCAGTTCTTC
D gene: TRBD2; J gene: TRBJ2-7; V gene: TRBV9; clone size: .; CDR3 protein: CASSPRPGGYEQYF; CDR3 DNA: TGTGCCAGCAGCCCCCGCCCGGGGGGATACGAGCAGTACTTC
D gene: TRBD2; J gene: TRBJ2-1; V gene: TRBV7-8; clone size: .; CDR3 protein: CASSLASGRYNEQFF; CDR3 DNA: TGTGCCAGCAGCTTAGCTAGCGGGAGGTACAATGAGCAGTTCTTC